These 3 T cell receptor beta chains share one sample of origin, sequenced in a study of blood T cell repertoires in COVID-19. Clones were read by immunoSEQ multiplex PCR, and TCRdb kept only the in-frame ones, dropping some. The sample shows about 360,000 clones, about 90% of them seen only once. Specimen: PBMCs or T cells enriched from blood (not recorded which). The receptors were gathered from a man in his forties in a cohort exposed to, infected with or recovered from COVID-19 (not recorded which).

The chain employs TRBV28 and TRBJ2-7; 7 bases agree with TRBD1. The CDR3 extends over 13 amino acids. J was trimmed by 7 bases and V by 5 bases; bases with no gene match: 8. Germline CDR1 and CDR2: MDHEN and SYDVKM. CDR3 DNA: TGTGCCAGCAGTCAACAGGGGTCTGGTGAGCAGTACTTC. Translating it yields CASSQQGSGEQYF.

The chain links TRBV7-2 to TRBJ1-1, with D possibly matching TRBD1 (6 bases). This CDR3 is built from 16 residues. Trimming pared 5 bases from V and 1 base from J, leaving 17 bases between. Germline-derived CDR1 and CDR2 are SGHTA and FQGNSA. The CDR3 here is CASSATLGQTNTEAFF. In DNA, the CDR3 is TGTGCCAGCAGCGCGACGCTAGGACAGACGAACACTGAAGCTTTCTTT.

V and J are TRBV18 and TRBJ1-4; D gene ambiguous. V lost 0 bases to trimming and J lost 4 bases, with 9 bases between them. CDR3 length: 15 amino acids. Germline assignment: CDR1 KGHSH and CDR2 LQKENI. The CDR3 DNA reads as TGTGCCAGCTCACCACCGGCGGAGGGTAATGAAAAACTGTTTTTT. Translating gives CASSPPAEGNEKLFF.